This TCR beta chain was captured in a study of cytomegalovirus exposure and HLA in healthy donors. CDR3 size: 14 residues. In germline, CDR1 is MNHNY, CDR2 SVGAGI (reference sequence). V trimming: 2 bases; J trimming: 7 bases; junction bases outside the gene matches: 5. Details on this clone: As yet, its antigen is unknown.

PCR was performed using 60 Vbeta and 13 Jbeta primers. Assay: immunoSEQ multiplex PCR; the TCRdb copy retains only in-frame clones and omits some. The sample holds approximately 170,000 clones, over 75% seen once. Notes on the study in general: Presence/absence analyses supposed approximately even sequencing depth among donors. The study put around 180 TCR beta chains on its list as cytomegalovirus-associated.

The sample comprised PBMCs. The chain carries TRBV6-6 and TRBJ1-5, with 7 bases aligning to TRBD1. This receptor was identified in a female donor in good health and CMV-seronegative. The CDR3 protein is CASSYRGPGQPQHF. The CDR3 nucleotides read TGTGCCAGCAGTTACAGGGGGCCTGGGCAGCCCCAGCATTTT.